This TCR beta chain was profiled in a study of blood T cell repertoires in COVID-19. About the research overall: The cDNA or gDNA used as material had been derived from T cells, B-cell-depleted T cells, or PBMCs.

The data were produced by immunoSEQ multiplex PCR, yet TCRdb's version contains in-frame clones alone and is incomplete. Counted here are a few hundred thousand clones, around 85% occurring once; the ten biggest clones make up around 2.3%. This CDR3 has 15 amino acids. Trimming at V came to 4 bases and at J to 7 bases, leaving 9 bases not matched to a gene. CDR1 is SGDLS, CDR2 YYNGEE, per germline. V is TRBV9 and J is TRBJ1-4; TRBD1 matches 8 bases. The source is a woman between 50 and 59 years old who had recovered from COVID-19. Material for sequencing was PBMCs or T cells enriched from blood (not recorded which). CDR3 in DNA: TGTGCCAGCAGCTCCCACCCGGACAGGGTTGAAAAACTGTTTTTT. Its protein is CASSSHPDRVEKLFF.